Here is one TCR beta chain with its context. The table lists this clonotype with many counts. Its target antigen remains unknown. No qualities accompany the bases; no much larger clone lies one base away. This was a case-control study nested in a cohort of healthcare workers in London, UK, who had nasopharyngeal swab PCR tests and blood samples taken every week. Healthcare workers were recruited during the week of the UK lockdown, between 23 and 31 March 2020, and followed weekly for up to 16 weeks. The sample comes from a study of early T cells in non-severe SARS-CoV-2 infection (dated by TCRdb to 2020 to 2023). Background for the entire study: Because TCR sequencing relied on bulk RNA taken from unsorted whole blood, pairing of alpha and beta chains was not possible. Beyond this particular receptor, the publication reports: VDJdb matching was skewed toward anti-spike CD8 responses and likely underestimated virus-specific expansions, missing private and CD4 specificities.

The method behind the library was 5' RACE. The data were produced on a NextSeq 500. To correct for sequencing error and PCR bias, the TCR library protocol tagged individual cDNA molecules with unique molecular identifiers. Both TCR alpha and beta chains were sequenced, and tight co-correlation was observed between alpha and beta sequence abundances in each sample. The source study handled its data this way. Decombinator V4 was used to annotate the V gene, J gene and CDR3 of the TCR sequences. TCRs were defined as expanded if a significant change between any two time points was detected under a Poisson model with p below 0.0001. TCR abundances were normalised to the total number of TCRs sequenced per sample and were expressed as counts per million. MAIT TCRs were defined by TRAV1-2 paired with TRAJ12, TRAJ20 or TRAJ33, and iNKT TCRs by TRAV10 paired with TRAJ18. VDJdb, accessed on 1 November 2021, was searched for TCRs annotated for CMV, EBV and SARS-CoV-2, and TCRs annotated for more than one antigen were excluded. TCRdb handled the public reads itself, with Q25 trimming in fastp and clone calling in MiXCR, and kept productive beta chains. Identical CDR3 protein sequences are pooled into one entry, listed with their most common genes and DNA. For this entry, the V and J calls and clone size follow TCRdb and not the study's own pipeline. The sample table shows tens of thousands of distinct CDR3 sequences, and more than 9% are seen once. Of the sample, around 1.8% is held by the ten largest clones.

The germline ends are 9 bases apart after V is trimmed by 5 bases and J by 5 bases. CDR1 and CDR2, per the germline V gene, are SGHDN and FVKESK. The CDR3 sequence holds 12 residues, the cysteine and phenylalanine included. The read is trimmed to its CDR3 DNA, 36 bases read in frame from base 1. The clonotype comes from an adult who was a healthcare worker with PCR-confirmed SARS-CoV-2 infection or an uninfected control (not recorded which). Source material: whole blood. The chain employs TRBV14 and TRBJ1-2; no confident D gene assignment can be made. The nucleotides are TGTGCCAGCAGCGCTCACCGGTATGGCTACACCTTC. This yields the protein CASSAHRYGYTF.